The TCR beta chain described here comes from a study of T cell responses to AZD1222 COVID-19 vaccine. Of note for this clone: What it recognizes is unknown.

Findings and limits, study-wide: Reports say nearly half of spike-specific TCRs go after unmutated variant regions. There were vaccine-associated CD4 TCRs across spike, dominant at 160-218 and 743-854. Donors were mostly white British, more females; clonal diversity possibly underestimated. Only 5 or 6 people who got AZD1222 tested seropositive at baseline.

CDR1 and CDR2 from the germline V gene are MNHEY and SMNVEV (reference sequence). The junction had 6 bases not matched to a gene; V was cut back by 4 bases and J by 7 bases. This CDR3 contains 15 residues. Sequenced by immunoSEQ multiplex PCR; TCRdb stores in-frame clones only, minus some. The sample has 120,000 to 150,000 clones, approximately 90% seen once. The chain joins TRBV27 to TRBJ2-7, with 14 bases matching TRBD2. Sample: peripheral blood, taken on day 0 of MenACWY control vaccination. The sequence was collected from an adult in good health. In nucleotides, the CDR3 is TGTGCCAGCAGTTCACCGGGACTAGCGGGAGTTGAGCAGTACTTC. The encoded protein is CASSSPGLAGVEQYF.